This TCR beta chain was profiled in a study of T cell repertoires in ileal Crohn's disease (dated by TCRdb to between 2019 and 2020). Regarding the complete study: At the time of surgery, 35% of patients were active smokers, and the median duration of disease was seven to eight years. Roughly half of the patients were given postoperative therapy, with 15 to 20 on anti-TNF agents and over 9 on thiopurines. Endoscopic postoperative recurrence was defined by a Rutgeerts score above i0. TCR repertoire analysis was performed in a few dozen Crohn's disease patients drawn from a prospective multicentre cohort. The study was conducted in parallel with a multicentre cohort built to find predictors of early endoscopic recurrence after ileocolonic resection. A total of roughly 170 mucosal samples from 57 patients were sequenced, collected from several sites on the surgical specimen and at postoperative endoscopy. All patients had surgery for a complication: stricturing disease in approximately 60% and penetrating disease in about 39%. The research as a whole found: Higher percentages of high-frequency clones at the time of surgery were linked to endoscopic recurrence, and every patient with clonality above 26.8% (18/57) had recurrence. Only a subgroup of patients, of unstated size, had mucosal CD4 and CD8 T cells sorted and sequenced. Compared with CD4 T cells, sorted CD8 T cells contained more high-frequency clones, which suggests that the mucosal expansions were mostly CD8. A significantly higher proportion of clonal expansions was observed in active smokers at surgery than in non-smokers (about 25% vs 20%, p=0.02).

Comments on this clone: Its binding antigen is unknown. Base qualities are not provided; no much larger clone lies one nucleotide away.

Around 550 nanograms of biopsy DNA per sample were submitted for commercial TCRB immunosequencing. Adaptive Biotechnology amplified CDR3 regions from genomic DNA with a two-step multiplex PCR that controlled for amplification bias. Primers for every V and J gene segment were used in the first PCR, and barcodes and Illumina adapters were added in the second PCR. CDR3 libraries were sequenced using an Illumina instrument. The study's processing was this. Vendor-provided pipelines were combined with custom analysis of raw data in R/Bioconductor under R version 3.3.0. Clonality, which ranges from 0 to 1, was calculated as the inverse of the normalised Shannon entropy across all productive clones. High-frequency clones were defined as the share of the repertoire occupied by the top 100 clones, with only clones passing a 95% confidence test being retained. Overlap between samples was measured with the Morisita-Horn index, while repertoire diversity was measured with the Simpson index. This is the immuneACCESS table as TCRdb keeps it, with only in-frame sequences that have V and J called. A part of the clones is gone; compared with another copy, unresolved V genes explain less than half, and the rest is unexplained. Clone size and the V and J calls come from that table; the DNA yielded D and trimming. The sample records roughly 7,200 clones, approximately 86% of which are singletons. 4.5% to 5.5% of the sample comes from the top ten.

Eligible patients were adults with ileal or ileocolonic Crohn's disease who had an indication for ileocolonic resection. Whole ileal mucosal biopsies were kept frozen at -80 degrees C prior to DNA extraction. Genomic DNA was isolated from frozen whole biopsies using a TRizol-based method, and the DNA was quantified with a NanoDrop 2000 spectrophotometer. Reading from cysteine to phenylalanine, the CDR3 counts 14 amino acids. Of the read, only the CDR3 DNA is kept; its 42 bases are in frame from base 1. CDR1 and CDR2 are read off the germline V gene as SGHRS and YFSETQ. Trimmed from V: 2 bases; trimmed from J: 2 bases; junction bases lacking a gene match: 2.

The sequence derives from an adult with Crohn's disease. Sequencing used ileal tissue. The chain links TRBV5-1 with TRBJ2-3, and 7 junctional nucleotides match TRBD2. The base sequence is TGCGCCAGCAGCTTCGGGGGGATCACAGATACGCAGTATTTT. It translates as CASSFGGITDTQYF.